The T cell receptor beta chain under discussion was sequenced for a study of blood T cells in healthy people across ages. The study's findings and limits: Across the age range, TCR beta diversity per million T cells fell in a roughly linear way.

A second 7 to 11 cycle PCR used barcoded and J-beta primers. Samples each returned at least 2.5 million CDR3-containing paired-end reads. TCRdb analysed the 5' RACE reads with MiXCR anew, one entry per CDR3 protein. This table holds about 680,000 distinct CDR3 sequences, approximately 49% found once. Total RNA, at least 5 micrograms per sample, came from PBMCs. With respect to this clonotype: Its antigen is not identified.

CDR1 is SGHTA and CDR2 is FQGTGA in the germline V gene. This CDR3 contains 16 residues. The chain recombines TRBV7-3 with TRBJ2-5; 14 bases agree with TRBD2. The end of the DNA is better explained by TRBJ2-1, so the J call may be wrong. This clonotype was sampled from an older woman in good health. The sample comprised blood. CDR3 coding DNA: TGTGCCAGCAGTCGACTAGCGGGAGGGCCGGAAGAGACCCAGTTCTTC. It encodes CASSRLAGGPEETQFF.